A single sample gave rise to the 9 T cell receptor beta chains below, sequenced in a study of blood T cells in healthy people across ages. Alongside a J-beta primer mix, a sample-barcoded 5' primer served in a second PCR lasting about 6 to 11 cycles. TCRdb itself ran the 5' RACE reads through MiXCR, one entry per CDR3 protein. The table lists over a million distinct CDR3 sequences, approximately 42% of them singletons. What was sequenced was blood. These receptors were obtained from a woman aged 18-29 years in good health.

This chain joins TRBV4-3 and TRBJ1-1; D uncertain. Deletions cut 4 bases from V and 7 bases from J, with 13 bases between. CDR1 LGHNA and CDR2 YSLEER come from the germline V gene. The CDR3 extends over 13 amino acids. The CDR3 reads CASSPEAGFEAFF. The CDR3 DNA reads as TGCGCCAGCAGCCCCGAGGCCGGGTTTGAAGCTTTCTTT.

In this sample, this clonotype turned up a few times. This chain connects TRBV29-1 to TRBJ2-7, with TRBD1 matching over 8 bases. The CDR3 runs to 12 residues. The trim removed 7 bases at V and 6 bases at J, leaving 8 bases unmatched. CDR1 SQVTM and CDR2 ANQGSEA come from the germline V gene. The CDR3 region is CSARTGNSEQYF. The CDR3 nucleotides read TGCAGCGCCCGGACAGGGAATAGCGAGCAGTACTTC.

The chain has TRBV10-3 and TRBJ2-7, with TRBD1 matching 7 bases. V lost 6 bases, J lost 2 bases, and 4 bases stayed unmatched. Germline lookup yields CDR1 ENHRY and CDR2 SYGVKD. The length of the CDR3 is 13 residues. In DNA, the CDR3 is TGTGCCATCAGGCCAGACAGGGCCTACGAGCAGTACTTC. It encodes CAIRPDRAYEQYF.

The genes are TRBV20-1 and TRBJ1-1, with D possibly matching TRBD1 (5 bases). Germline CDR1 is DFQATT and CDR2 is SNEGSKA (reference sequence). Deletions cut 5 bases from V and 1 base from J, with 17 bases between. The CDR3 length is 15 residues. In nucleotides, the CDR3 is TGCAGTGCTCTTTTGTTGGGGCGAGCGAACACTGAAGCTTTCTTT. Residues: CSALLLGRANTEAFF.

CDR3 sequence reads: CASSFFLPRDGNSYEQYF. CDR3 bases: TGTGCCAGCAGCTTTTTCCTTCCCCGGGACGGAAACTCCTACGAGCAGTACTTC. The chain joins TRBV28 to TRBJ2-7; D is tentatively TRBD1 or TRBD2 (5 bases each). V was clipped by 6 bases and J by 0 bases, with 24 bases between them. Looked up from germline, CDR1 is MDHEN and CDR2 is SYDVKM. This CDR3 has 18 amino acids.

This clonotype was observed a few times. This chain links TRBV6-2 or TRBV6-3 with TRBJ2-1; 10 nucleotides agree with TRBD2. Germline-derived CDR1 and CDR2 are MNHEY and SVGEGT. V was pared by 2 bases and J by 6 bases, with 10 bases of the junction left unmatched. The CDR3 has 17 amino acids. The CDR3 DNA reads TGTGCCAGCAGTTACACTCGAGCGGGAGGGCCATCCAATGAGCAGTTCTTC. It yields the protein CASSYTRAGGPSNEQFF.

This clonotype turned up a few times. This chain links TRBV6-6 with TRBJ1-1, with D hard to call. Trimming shortened V by 2 bases and J by 8 bases, and 3 bases separated the two germline ends. Looked up from germline, CDR1 is MNHNY and CDR2 is SVGAGI (reference sequence). The CDR3 is 10 residues long. The DNA of the CDR3 is TGTGCCAGCAGTTACGAAGAAGCTTTCTTT. Its protein product is CASSYEEAFF.

This clonotype has a handful of counts. This sequence joins TRBV15 and TRBJ1-2; 10 nucleotides agree with TRBD1. V shed 5 bases and J 2 bases; nucleotides not matched to a gene: 5. The germline V gene encodes CDR1 LNHNV and CDR2 YYDKDF (reference sequence). The CDR3 has 15 amino acids. CDR3: CATSGWTGGNYGYTF. CDR3 nucleotides: TGTGCCACCAGCGGATGGACAGGGGGGAACTATGGCTACACCTTC.

J is TRBJ1-2 and V is TRBV12-3 or TRBV12-4; D is perhaps TRBD1 (5 bases). Trimming removed 0 bases at V and 4 bases at J, with 12 bases between. The length of the CDR3 is 15 residues. In nucleotides, the CDR3 is TGTGCCAGCAGTTTAGCGCTGGGGGGGTTCTATGGCTACACCTTC. Translating it yields CASSLALGGFYGYTF.